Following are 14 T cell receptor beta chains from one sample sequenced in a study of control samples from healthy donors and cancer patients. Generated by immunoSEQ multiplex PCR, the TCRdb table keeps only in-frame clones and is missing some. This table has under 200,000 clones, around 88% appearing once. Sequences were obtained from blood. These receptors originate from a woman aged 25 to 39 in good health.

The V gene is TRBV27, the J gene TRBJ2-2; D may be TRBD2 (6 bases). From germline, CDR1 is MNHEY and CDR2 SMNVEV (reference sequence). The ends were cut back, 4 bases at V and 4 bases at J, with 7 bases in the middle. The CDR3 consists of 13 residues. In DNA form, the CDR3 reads TGTGCCAGCAGTTGGGGGGTCACCGGGGAGCTGTTTTTT. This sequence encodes CASSWGVTGELFF.

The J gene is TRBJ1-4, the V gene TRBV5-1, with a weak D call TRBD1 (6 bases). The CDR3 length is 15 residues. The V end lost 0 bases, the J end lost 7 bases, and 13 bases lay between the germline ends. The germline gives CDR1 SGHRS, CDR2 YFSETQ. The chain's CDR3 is CASSLEGGRGEKLFF. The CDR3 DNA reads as TGCGCCAGCAGCTTGGAAGGGGGGCGAGGTGAAAAACTGTTTTTT.

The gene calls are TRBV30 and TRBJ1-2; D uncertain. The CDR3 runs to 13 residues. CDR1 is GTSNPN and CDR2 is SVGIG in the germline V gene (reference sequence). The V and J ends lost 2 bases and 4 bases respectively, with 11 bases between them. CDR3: CAWSSQPLYGYTF. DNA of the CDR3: TGTGCCTGGAGTTCACAGCCCCTCTATGGCTACACCTTC.

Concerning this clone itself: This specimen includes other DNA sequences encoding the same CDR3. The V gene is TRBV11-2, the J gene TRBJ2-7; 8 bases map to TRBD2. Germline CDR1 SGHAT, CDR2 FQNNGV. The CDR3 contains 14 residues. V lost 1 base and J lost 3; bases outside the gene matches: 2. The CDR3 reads CASSLAGGSYEQYF. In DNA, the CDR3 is TGTGCCAGCAGCTTAGCGGGAGGGAGCTACGAGCAGTACTTC.

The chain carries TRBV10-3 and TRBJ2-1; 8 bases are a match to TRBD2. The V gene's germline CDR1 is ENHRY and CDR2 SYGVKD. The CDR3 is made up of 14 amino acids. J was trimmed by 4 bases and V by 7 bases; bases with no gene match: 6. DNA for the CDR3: TGTGCCATCAAACCAGCGGGGGCTTACAATGAGCAGTTCTTC. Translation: CAIKPAGAYNEQFF.

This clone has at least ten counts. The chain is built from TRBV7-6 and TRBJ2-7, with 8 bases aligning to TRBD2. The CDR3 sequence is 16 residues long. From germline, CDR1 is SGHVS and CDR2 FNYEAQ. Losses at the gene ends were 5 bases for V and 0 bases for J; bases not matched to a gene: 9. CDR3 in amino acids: CASSPVVSGSSYEQYF. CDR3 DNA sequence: TGTGCCAGCAGCCCCGTAGTAAGCGGGAGCTCCTACGAGCAGTACTTC.

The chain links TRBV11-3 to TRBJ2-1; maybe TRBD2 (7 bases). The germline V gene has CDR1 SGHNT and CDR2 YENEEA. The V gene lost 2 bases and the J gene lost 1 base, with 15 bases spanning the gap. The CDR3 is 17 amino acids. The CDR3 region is CASSLRSGGPSYNEQFF. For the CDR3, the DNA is TGTGCCAGCAGCTTAAGGTCCGGGGGGCCTTCCTACAATGAGCAGTTCTTC.

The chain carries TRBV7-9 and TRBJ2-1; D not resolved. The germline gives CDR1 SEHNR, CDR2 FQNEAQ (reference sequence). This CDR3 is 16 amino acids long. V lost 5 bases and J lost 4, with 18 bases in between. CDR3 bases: TGTGCCAGCAGCACAGACCGGGTCCAGCCATACAATGAGCAGTTCTTC. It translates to CASSTDRVQPYNEQFF.

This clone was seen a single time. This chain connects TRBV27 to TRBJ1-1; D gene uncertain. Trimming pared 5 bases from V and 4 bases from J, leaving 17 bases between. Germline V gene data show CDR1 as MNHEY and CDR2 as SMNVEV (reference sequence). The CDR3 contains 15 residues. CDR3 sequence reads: CASSPPGLVPTEAFF. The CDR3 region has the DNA TGTGCCAGCAGTCCCCCCGGGTTGGTTCCCACTGAAGCTTTCTTT.

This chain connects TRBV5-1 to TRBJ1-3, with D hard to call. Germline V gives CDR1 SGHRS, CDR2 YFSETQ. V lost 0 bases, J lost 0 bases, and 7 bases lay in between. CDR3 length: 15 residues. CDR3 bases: TGCGCCAGCAGCTTGGTGACCTCCTCTGGAAACACCATATATTTT. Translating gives CASSLVTSSGNTIYF. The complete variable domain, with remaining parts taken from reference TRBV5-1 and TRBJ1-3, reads KAGVTQTPRYLIKTRGQQVTLSCSPISGHRSVSWYQQTPGQGLQFLFEYFSETQRNKGNFPGRFSGRQFSNSRSEMNVSTLELGDSALYLCASSLVTSSGNTIYFGEGSWLTVV.

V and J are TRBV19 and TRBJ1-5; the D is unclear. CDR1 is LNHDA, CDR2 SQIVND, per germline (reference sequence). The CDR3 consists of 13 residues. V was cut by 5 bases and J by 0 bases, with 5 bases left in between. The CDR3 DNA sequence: TGTGCCAGTAGTCAAAATAGCAATCAGCCCCAGCATTTT. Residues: CASSQNSNQPQHF.

This CDR3 is CASSITSSGRAEQYF. The DNA of the CDR3 is TGTGCCAGCAGCATAACCTCCTCTGGAAGGGCCGAGCAGTACTTC. V gene TRBV7-2 combines with J gene TRBJ2-7; D is undetermined. The V gene's germline CDR1 is SGHTA and CDR2 FQGNSA. The CDR3 spans 15 residues. The V end lost 5 bases, the J end lost 6 bases, and 20 bases lay between the germline ends.

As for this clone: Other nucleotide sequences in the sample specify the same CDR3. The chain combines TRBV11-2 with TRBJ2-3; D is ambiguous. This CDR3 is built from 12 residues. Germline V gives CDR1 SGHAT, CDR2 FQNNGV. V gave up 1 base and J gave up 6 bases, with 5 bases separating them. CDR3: CASSLGGDTQYF. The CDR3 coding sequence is TGTGCCAGCAGCTTAGGTGGTGATACGCAGTATTTT.

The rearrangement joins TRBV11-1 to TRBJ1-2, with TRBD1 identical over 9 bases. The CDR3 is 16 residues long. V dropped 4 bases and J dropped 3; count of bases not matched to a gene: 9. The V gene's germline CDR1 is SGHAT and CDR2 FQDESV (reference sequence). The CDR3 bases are TGTGCCAGCAGCTCCTGGTCCCGGGACAGGGACTATGGCTACACCTTC. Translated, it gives CASSSWSRDRDYGYTF.